The rows below give T cell receptor beta chains drawn from one sample of a study of blood T cell repertoires in COVID-19. Sequencing used immunoSEQ multiplex PCR; TCRdb keeps in-frame clones, though not all of them. The sample lists 290,000 or so clones, about four fifths seen once, with 5% in the top ten. The sample consisted of PBMCs or T cells enriched from blood (not recorded which). These receptors came from a man aged 40-50 years who had been exposed to COVID-19. Both conserved end residues are part of each CDR3. Fields, in order: CDR3 length, V gene, D gene, clone size, J gene, CDR3 DNA, CDR3 protein. The D gene is left open where the match is weak. Clone size is stated in some rows and not others, as once, few, many or a class when expanded.

16	TRBV24-1	TRBD1	-	TRBJ1-1	TGTGCCCTTGTACGCCCGATTAAGGGGGCGAACACTGAAGCTTTCTTT	CALVRPIKGANTEAFF
16	TRBV5-1	-	-	TRBJ2-2	TGCGCCAGCAGCTTGGTTTCGGGAGCCAACACCGGGGAGCTGTTTTTT	CASSLVSGANTGELFF
15	TRBV14	TRBD2	-	TRBJ2-5	TGTGCCAGCCGTCCCGGGACTAGTTTGGGAGAGACCCAGTACTTC	CASRPGTSLGETQYF
14	TRBV3-1/TRBV3-2	-	-	TRBJ2-7	TGTGCCAGCAGCGCCGGGACTGGCCCCTACGAGCAGTACTTC	CASSAGTGPYEQYF
15	TRBV9	TRBD1	-	TRBJ2-6	TGTGCCAGCAGCCAAGGACAGGCTGGGGCCAACGTCCTGACTTTC	CASSQGQAGANVLTF
14	TRBV29-1	-	-	TRBJ1-6	TGCAGCGTTGAAGTTGCAGGGGACGGTTCACCCCTCCACTTT	CSVEVAGDGSPLHF
17	TRBV12-5	TRBD2	once	TRBJ2-2	TGTGCTAGTGGGAGGACCGGCGGGGGGATCCCCACCGGGGAGCTGTTTTTT	CASGRTGGGIPTGELFF
17	TRBV10-3	TRBD1	-	TRBJ1-2	TGTGCCATCAGTGAGTCGATATCTCAGGGGGCGGACTATGGCTACACCTTC	CAISESISQGADYGYTF
15	TRBV5-4	-	-	TRBJ1-3	TGTGCCAGCAGCCCACGACAGGAATCCGGAAACACCATATATTTT	CASSPRQESGNTIYF
15	TRBV28	-	-	TRBJ2-1	TGTGCCAGCAGTTTATACGCGACGGGCTACAATGAGCAGTTCTTC	CASSLYATGYNEQFF
15	TRBV19	TRBD2	-	TRBJ2-1	TGTGCCAGTAGTATAGTGAATAGCGGGATCGGTGAGCAGTTCTTC	CASSIVNSGIGEQFF
14	TRBV18	TRBD1	-	TRBJ2-5	TGTGCCAGCTCACTAGGACAGGGGGTCGAGACCCAGTACTTC	CASSLGQGVETQYF
16	TRBV2	-	-	TRBJ1-5	TGTGCCAGCAGTGACCACTTAGGAACAGGGACCCAGCCCCAGCATTTT	CASSDHLGTGTQPQHF
13	TRBV5-4	-	-	TRBJ2-5	TGTGCCAGCAGCTTGCCCACGCCAGGGGCCCAGTACTTC	CASSLPTPGAQYF
13	TRBV5-1	-	once	TRBJ2-5	TGCGCCAGCAGCTTTGCGGGCCAAGAGACCCAGTACTTC	CASSFAGQETQYF
18	TRBV7-6	TRBD2	-	TRBJ2-2	TGTGCCAGCAGGCCTACCCCCGGGGGGGGGACAATACCCGGGGAGCTGTTTTTT	CASRPTPGGGTIPGELFF
15	TRBV4-2	-	few	TRBJ1-1	TGTGCCAGCAGCCAAGATCGGTTGAAGAACACTGAAGCTTTCTTT	CASSQDRLKNTEAFF
16	TRBV5-1	TRBD2	-	TRBJ2-1	TGCGCCAGCAGCTCCATAACTAGCGGGAGTGGAGATGAGCAGTTCTTC	CASSSITSGSGDEQFF
14	TRBV6-2/TRBV6-3	-	-	TRBJ2-5	TGTGCCAGCAGTAGAGGCGGGTCGTCTGGGCTCTTCAACTTC	CASSRGGSSGLFNF
14	TRBV19	TRBD1	-	TRBJ1-5	TGTGCCAGTAGAGGGACAGCCTCGAATCAGCCCCAGCATTTT	CASRGTASNQPQHF
15	TRBV15	-	-	TRBJ1-5	TGTGCCACCAGCAGAGAACCCGCCGAGGGTCAGCCCCAGCATTTT	CATSREPAEGQPQHF
15	TRBV18	-	-	TRBJ2-1	TGTGCCAGCTCACCTACTCAAAGCTCCTACAATGAGCAGTTCTTC	CASSPTQSSYNEQFF
15	TRBV6-5	-	-	TRBJ2-2	TGTGCCAGCAGAGTAAGCCTACCGAACACCGGGGAGCTGTTTTTT	CASRVSLPNTGELFF
14	TRBV30	TRBD2	-	TRBJ2-3	TGTGCCTGGTCGTTAGCGGGGGGGGTAGATACGCAGTATTTT	CAWSLAGGVDTQYF
14	TRBV28	-	-	TRBJ2-4	-	CASSTSVAKNIQYF
15	TRBV5-4	-	few	TRBJ2-7	TGTGCCAGCAGCGATCGGGATCCTCAAAGAAACGAGCAGTACTTC	CASSDRDPQRNEQYF
13	TRBV15	-	-	TRBJ1-1	TGTGCCACGGGGGGACGGGGGAACACTGAAGCTTTCTTT	CATGGRGNTEAFF
18	TRBV5-6	-	-	TRBJ2-2	TGTGCCAGCAGCTTGGGTTCTAGCCTCTTCGCGAACACCGGGGAGCTGTTTTTT	CASSLGSSLFANTGELFF
15	TRBV27	-	-	TRBJ1-1	TGTGCCAGCAGTTTCGACGACAAGATGAACACTGAAGCTTTCTTT	CASSFDDKMNTEAFF
13	TRBV6-5	TRBD1	-	TRBJ1-2	TGTGCCAGCCAGAGACAGGGCCTTTTTGGCTACACCTTC	CASQRQGLFGYTF
12	TRBV19	-	once	TRBJ2-7	TGTGCCAGTAGTATGGGTGGCGGATACCAGTACTTC	CASSMGGGYQYF
15	TRBV7-2	TRBD1	-	TRBJ2-3	TGTGCCAGCAGCTTAGACAGGGGGGCCTTGGTTACGCAGTATTTT	CASSLDRGALVTQYF
14	TRBV10-3	TRBD2	-	TRBJ2-5	TGTGCCAGCCGGACTAGCGGGACCCAAGAGACCCAGTACTTC	CASRTSGTQETQYF
13	TRBV5-1	-	-	TRBJ2-7	TGCGCCAGCAGTTATGACAGGCTCTACGAGCAGTACTTC	CASSYDRLYEQYF
12	TRBV11-2	TRBD1	-	TRBJ1-1	TGTGCCAGCAGCTCCGGACAGGATGAAGCTTTCTTT	CASSSGQDEAFF
14	TRBV10-2	TRBD1	-	TRBJ1-5	TGCGCCAGCAGAGGGACAGGAACTAATCAGCCCCAGCATTTT	CASRGTGTNQPQHF
14	TRBV7-2	-	-	TRBJ2-2	TGTGCCAGCAGACGACAGACAGAAACCGGGGAGCTGTTTTTT	CASRRQTETGELFF
13	TRBV18	-	-	TRBJ2-3	TGTGCCAGCTCAGGGGGGGCCGAGGTTACGCAGTATTTT	CASSGGAEVTQYF
14	TRBV30	-	-	TRBJ1-5	TGTGCCTGGAGATATTCAGGGGCAGGTCAGCCCCAGCATTTT	CAWRYSGAGQPQHF
14	TRBV10-1	-	-	TRBJ2-3	TGCGCCAGCAGTGAGTCCTCCCCCGCGGATACGCAGTATTTT	CASSESSPADTQYF
14	TRBV24-1	-	-	TRBJ2-3	TGTGCCACCAGTGCTGCGGGTCCCACAGATACGCAGTATTTT	CATSAAGPTDTQYF
15	TRBV27	-	-	TRBJ2-7	TGTGCCAGCAGTCCTGGAGGGGCCCGCCTGGACGAGCAGTACTTC	CASSPGGARLDEQYF
15	TRBV24-1	TRBD1	-	TRBJ2-7	TGTGCCACCAGTGATTCAACGACAGGGCCCTACGAGCAGTACTTC	CATSDSTTGPYEQYF
16	TRBV5-1	-	-	TRBJ1-2	TGCGCCAGCAGCTTGGATTTGCGGGGCTTCCCTTCCGGCTACACCTTC	CASSLDLRGFPSGYTF
15	TRBV19	TRBD1	-	TRBJ1-5	TGTGCCAGTAGCCGACAGGGATTAACGAATCAGCCCCAGCATTTT	CASSRQGLTNQPQHF
17	TRBV11-2	TRBD2	-	TRBJ2-1	TGTGCCAGCAGCTATAATAGCCTAGCGGGGTCGTACAATGAGCAGTTCTTC	CASSYNSLAGSYNEQFF
13	TRBV24-1	-	-	TRBJ1-6	TGTGCCACCAGTGATTTTCGCGGTTATCCCCTCCACTTT	CATSDFRGYPLHF
15	TRBV4-1	-	-	TRBJ1-3	TGCGCCAGCAGCCCCGGGAAGAGCTCTGGAAACACCATATATTTT	CASSPGKSSGNTIYF
15	TRBV6-5	-	-	TRBJ2-1	TGTGCCAGCAGTTACGCCGGGAGCTCCTACAATGAGCAGTTCTTC	CASSYAGSSYNEQFF
13	TRBV10-2	-	-	TRBJ2-7	TGCGCCAGCAGCCCCGGACACAGCTACGAGCAGTACTTC	CASSPGHSYEQYF
14	TRBV4-1	-	-	TRBJ2-1	TGCGCCAGCAGCCAAGATTTTCTAGACAATGAGCAGTTCTTC	CASSQDFLDNEQFF
13	TRBV6-4	-	-	TRBJ2-1	TGTGCCAGCAGTGACTCTAATAGCCGTGAGCAGTTCTTC	CASSDSNSREQFF
13	TRBV7-3	-	-	TRBJ1-6	TGTGCCAGCAGCCCGCAGGGCAATTCACCCCTCCACTTT	CASSPQGNSPLHF
15	TRBV9	TRBD1	-	TRBJ1-2	TGTGCCAGCAGCCCCGCCGGGACAGCTTTTGGGGGCTACACCTTC	CASSPAGTAFGGYTF
14	TRBV6-5	TRBD1	-	TRBJ1-3	TGTGCCAGCAGATCGACAGGGCCTGGAAACACCATATATTTT	CASRSTGPGNTIYF